This is a list of T cell receptor beta chains from one sample in a study of T cells in Graves' hyperthyroidism and ophthalmopathy. TCRdb re-derived calls from the multiplex PCR reads in MiXCR, one entry per CDR3 protein. The sample carries approximately 410,000 distinct CDR3 sequences, 12% to 15% recorded once. The sequencing sample was made of blood. The source is a woman aged 18-35 years with Graves' hyperthyroidism. CDR3s leave out the opening cysteine and the closing phenylalanine or tryptophan. D genes are given only for firm matches.

v_gene	d_gene	j_gene	CDR3aa
TRBV7-8	-	TRBJ2-7	ASSTSGLDYEQY
TRBV30	-	TRBJ2-1	AWRGGSSYNEQF
TRBV20-1	-	TRBJ2-1	SARDAWVEF
TRBV20-1	-	TRBJ2-7	SASRLAAYEQY
TRBV28	TRBD2	TRBJ2-1	ASSALANEQF
TRBV5-1	TRBD2	TRBJ2-5	ASSHGLAGGIQTQY
TRBV13	TRBD2	TRBJ2-7	ASSLGLRLAASYEQY
TRBV20-1	-	TRBJ2-1	SPTRDNYNEQF
TRBV19	TRBD2	TRBJ2-1	ASSIRSGRAAEQF
TRBV27	-	TRBJ1-5	ASGGDRSNQPQH
TRBV9	TRBD2	TRBJ2-1	ASSALTGGGNEQF
TRBV7-2	-	TRBJ2-4	ASSPQARQVPLFQY
TRBV7-2	TRBD1	TRBJ2-7	ASSEQGASDEQY
TRBV6-1	TRBD2	TRBJ2-7	ASTIGASSGPYEQY
TRBV2	-	TRBJ2-7	ASSVQGTYEQY
TRBV6-1	-	TRBJ1-1	ASSHDVNTEAF
TRBV5-1	-	TRBJ2-5	ASSLRRQETQY
TRBV7-2	TRBD2	TRBJ2-1	ASSRPRAGNEQF
TRBV5-5	-	TRBJ2-3	ASSFLAVTDTQY
TRBV20-1	-	TRBJ1-5	SARGIGNQPQH
TRBV7-3	TRBD1	TRBJ2-5	ASSPGLGTGGETQY
TRBV12-3/TRBV12-4	-	TRBJ2-2	ASSLGQGPGKLF
TRBV12-3/TRBV12-4	-	TRBJ1-1	ASSFRVYTEAF
TRBV24-1	-	TRBJ1-1	ATSDLTYEAF
TRBV6-1	-	TRBJ1-2	ASSDGVGVRGYT
TRBV27	-	TRBJ1-1	ASSLDGGWETEAF
TRBV11-3	-	TRBJ1-6	ASSRYRGPFIDNSPLH
TRBV9	TRBD1	TRBJ1-2	ASSEGQGSFYGYT
TRBV2	-	TRBJ1-5	ASSEVGQGNQPQH
TRBV27	-	TRBJ2-7	ASSLGVGNHEQY
TRBV18	-	TRBJ2-1	ASSPPTYNEQF
TRBV2	TRBD2	TRBJ2-1	ASSIAGGLDEQF
TRBV11-1	TRBD1	TRBJ2-3	ASSLGDRTPTDTQY
TRBV20-1	TRBD1	TRBJ2-7	SAKGATGLSYEQY
TRBV30	-	TRBJ1-1	AWSPGTSTEAF
TRBV15	TRBD1	TRBJ2-3	ATSREVQGKDTQY
TRBV15	-	TRBJ1-5	ATSRVNQPQH
TRBV9	TRBD1	TRBJ1-2	ASSGAGLGQGARGYGYT
TRBV18	TRBD1	TRBJ1-1	ASSRDRGEVGTEAF
TRBV9	-	TRBJ2-7	ASSDPLAGEYEQY
TRBV19	-	TRBJ2-5	ASSRDGRGETQY
TRBV10-3	-	TRBJ2-7	AISGTHPGYEQY
TRBV28	TRBD1	TRBJ1-2	ASRGTETYGYT
TRBV25-1	TRBD1	TRBJ1-5	ASSGGAGGKQPQH
TRBV29-1	TRBD2	TRBJ2-1	SVVSSGNNEQF
TRBV30	-	TRBJ1-5	AWSVLASNQPQH